A single T cell receptor beta chain is shown here with its context. This clonotype was seen at least ten times. Its target antigen remains unknown. Base qualities are not at hand, and no much larger clone is one base apart. The study was a case-control design nested within a healthcare worker cohort in London, UK, with weekly nasopharyngeal swab PCR tests and blood sampling. Healthcare workers were recruited during the week of the UK lockdown, between 23 and 31 March 2020, and followed weekly for up to about 16 weeks. Receptor amplification or capture employed 5' RACE. Instrument on record: NextSeq 500. To correct for sequencing error and PCR bias, the TCR library protocol tagged individual cDNA molecules with unique molecular identifiers. Sequencing covered both TCR alpha and beta chains, and within each sample the abundances of alpha and beta sequences were tightly co-correlated. From the authors' description of their analysis: Decombinator V4 was used to annotate TCR sequences for V gene, J gene and CDR3. Expanded TCRs were defined as changing significantly between any two time points under a Poisson model with p below 0.0001. TCR abundances were normalised to the total number of TCRs sequenced in each sample and reported as counts per million. MAIT TCRs were defined by TRAV1-2 paired with TRAJ12, TRAJ20 or TRAJ33, and iNKT TCRs by TRAV10 paired with TRAJ18. VDJdb, accessed on 1 November 2021, was searched for TCRs annotated for CMV, EBV and SARS-CoV-2, and TCRs annotated for more than one antigen were excluded. TCRdb reworked the public reads: Q25 trimming with fastp, MiXCR clone assembly, productive beta chains retained. Rows with one shared CDR3 protein collapse into an entry with the most common genes and DNA. The V and J calls reflect TCRdb's pipeline rather than the authors' work. The sample profile shows some 82,000 distinct CDR3 sequences; about 12% of them were found once. Approximately 4.7% of the sample is in the top ten clones.

This sample stems from a study of early T cells in non-severe SARS-CoV-2 infection (TCRdb year 2021). In the study overall: Bulk RNA from unsorted whole blood was used for TCR sequencing, so alpha and beta chains could not be paired. Paper-wide results and their limitations: VDJdb matching was skewed toward anti-spike CD8 responses, so virus-specific expansions were likely underestimated and private and CD4 specificities were missed.

Counted from cysteine to phenylalanine, this CDR3 has 15 amino acids. Solely the CDR3 DNA is kept, with 45 bases framed from the first base. V lost 6 bases and J lost 0 bases; the stretch between them is 15 bases long. Via the germline V gene (reference sequence), CDR1 is DFQATT and CDR2 SNEGSKA. The TCR sequence derives from an adult who was a healthcare worker with PCR-confirmed SARS-CoV-2 infection or an uninfected control (not recorded which). Material: whole blood, obtained at baseline. The chain joins TRBV20-1 to TRBJ2-1; the D gene is possibly TRBD2, with 5 bases matching. The DNA sequence is given as TGCAGTGCGCAGTGGGAGCAGAGCTCCTACAATGAGCAGTTCTTC. It translates to CSAQWEQSSYNEQFF.